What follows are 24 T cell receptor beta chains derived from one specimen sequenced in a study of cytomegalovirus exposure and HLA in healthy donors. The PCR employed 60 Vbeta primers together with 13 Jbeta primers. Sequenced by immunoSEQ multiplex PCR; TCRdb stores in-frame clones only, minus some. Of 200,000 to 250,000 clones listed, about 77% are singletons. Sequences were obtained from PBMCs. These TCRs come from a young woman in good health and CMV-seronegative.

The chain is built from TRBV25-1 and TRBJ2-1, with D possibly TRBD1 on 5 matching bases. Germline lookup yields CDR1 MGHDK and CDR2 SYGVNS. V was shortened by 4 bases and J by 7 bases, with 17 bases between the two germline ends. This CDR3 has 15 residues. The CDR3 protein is CASSGLPQGWNEQFF. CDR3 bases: TGTGCCAGCAGTGGATTACCTCAGGGATGGAATGAGCAGTTCTTC.

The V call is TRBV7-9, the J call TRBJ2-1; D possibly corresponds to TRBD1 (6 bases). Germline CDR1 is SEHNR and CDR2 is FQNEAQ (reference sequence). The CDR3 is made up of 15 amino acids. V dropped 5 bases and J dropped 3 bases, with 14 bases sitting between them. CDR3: CASSPLGADYNEQFF. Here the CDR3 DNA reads TGTGCCAGCAGCCCTTTGGGGGCGGACTACAATGAGCAGTTCTTC.

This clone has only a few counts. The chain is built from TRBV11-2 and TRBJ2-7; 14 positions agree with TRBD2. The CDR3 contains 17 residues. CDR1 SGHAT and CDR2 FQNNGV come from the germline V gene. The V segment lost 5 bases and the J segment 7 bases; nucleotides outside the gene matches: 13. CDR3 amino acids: CASSKGTSGRRSEEQYF. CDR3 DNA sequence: TGTGCCAGCAGCAAAGGGACTAGCGGGAGACGGTCTGAAGAGCAGTACTTC. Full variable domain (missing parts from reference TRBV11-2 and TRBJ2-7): EAGVAQSPRYKIIEKRQSVAFWCNPISGHATLYWYQQILGQGPKLLIQFQNNGVVDDSQLPKDRFSAERLKGVDSTLKIQPAKLEDSAVYLCASSKGTSGRRSEEQYFGPGTRLTVT.

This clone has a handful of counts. CDR3 sequence reads: CASKVPKGETQYF. The CDR3 DNA reads TGTGCCAGCAAGGTCCCTAAGGGGGAGACCCAGTACTTC. V usage is TRBV6-1 and J usage is TRBJ2-5; possible D gene TRBD1, 5 bases. V lost 7 bases and J lost 5, with 14 bases in between. This CDR3 has 13 residues. The germline gives CDR1 MNHNS, CDR2 SASEGT.

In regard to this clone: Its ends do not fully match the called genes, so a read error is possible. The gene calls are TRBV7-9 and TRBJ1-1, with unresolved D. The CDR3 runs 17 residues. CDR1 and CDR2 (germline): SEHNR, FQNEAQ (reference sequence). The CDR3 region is CSSSLGGVKSEVAEAFF. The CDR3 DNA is TGTTCCAGCAGCTTAGGTGGGGTCAAGTCGGAGGTGGCTGAAGCTTTCTTT.

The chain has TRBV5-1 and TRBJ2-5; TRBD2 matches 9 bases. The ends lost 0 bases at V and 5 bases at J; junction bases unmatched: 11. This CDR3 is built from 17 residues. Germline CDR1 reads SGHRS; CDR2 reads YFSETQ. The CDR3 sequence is CASSLEARGGHRETQYF. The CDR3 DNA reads TGCGCCAGCAGCTTGGAGGCGCGGGGGGGCCATAGGGAGACCCAGTACTTC.

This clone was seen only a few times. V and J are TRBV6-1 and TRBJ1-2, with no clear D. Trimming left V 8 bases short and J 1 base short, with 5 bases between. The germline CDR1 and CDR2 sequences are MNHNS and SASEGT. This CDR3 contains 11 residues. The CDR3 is CASEINYGYTF. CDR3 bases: TGTGCCAGCGAGATTAACTATGGCTACACCTTC.

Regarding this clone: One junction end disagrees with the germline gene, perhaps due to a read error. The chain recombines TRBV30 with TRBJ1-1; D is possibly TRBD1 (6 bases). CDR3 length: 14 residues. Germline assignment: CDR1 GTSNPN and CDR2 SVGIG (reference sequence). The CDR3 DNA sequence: TGTGCCTGGAGCCATAGGGGGGGGAACACTGAAGCTATCTTT. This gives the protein CAWSHRGGNTEAIF.

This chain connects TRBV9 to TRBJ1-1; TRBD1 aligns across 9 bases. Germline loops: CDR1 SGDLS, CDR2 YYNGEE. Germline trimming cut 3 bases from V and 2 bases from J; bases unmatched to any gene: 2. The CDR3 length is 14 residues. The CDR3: CASSATGGNTEAFF. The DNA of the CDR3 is TGTGCCAGCAGCGCGACAGGGGGTAACACTGAAGCTTTCTTT.

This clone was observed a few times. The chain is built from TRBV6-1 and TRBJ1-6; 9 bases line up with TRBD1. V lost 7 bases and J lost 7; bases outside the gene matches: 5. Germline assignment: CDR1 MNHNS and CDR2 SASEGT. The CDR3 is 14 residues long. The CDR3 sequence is CASKRGTGNSPLHF. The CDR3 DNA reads TGTGCCAGCAAGAGGGGGACAGGGAATTCACCCCTCCACTTT.

CDR3 sequence reads: CATSRVFRGGGKGNTIYF. The CDR3 region has the DNA TGTGCCACCAGCAGAGTGTTCCGTGGGGGGGGGAAAGGAAACACCATATATTTT. The J gene is TRBJ1-3, the V gene TRBV15; maybe TRBD1 (5 bases). CDR3 size: 18 residues. Trimming pared 1 base from V and 4 bases from J, leaving 20 bases between. Germline assignment: CDR1 LNHNV and CDR2 YYDKDF (reference sequence).

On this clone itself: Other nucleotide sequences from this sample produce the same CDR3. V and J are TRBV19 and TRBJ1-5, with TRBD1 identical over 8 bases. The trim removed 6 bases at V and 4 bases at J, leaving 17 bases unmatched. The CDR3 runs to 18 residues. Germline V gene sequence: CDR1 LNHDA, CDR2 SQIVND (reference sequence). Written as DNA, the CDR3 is TGTGCCAGTAGACCTCTCGGACAGGGAAATGGTCGGAATCAGCCCCAGCATTTT. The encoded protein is CASRPLGQGNGRNQPQHF.

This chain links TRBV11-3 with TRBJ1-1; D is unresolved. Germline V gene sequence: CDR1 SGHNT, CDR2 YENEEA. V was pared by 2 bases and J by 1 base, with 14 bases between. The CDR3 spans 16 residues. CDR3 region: CASSLPKTGGNTEAFF. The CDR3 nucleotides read TGTGCCAGCAGCTTACCGAAAACGGGAGGGAACACTGAAGCTTTCTTT.

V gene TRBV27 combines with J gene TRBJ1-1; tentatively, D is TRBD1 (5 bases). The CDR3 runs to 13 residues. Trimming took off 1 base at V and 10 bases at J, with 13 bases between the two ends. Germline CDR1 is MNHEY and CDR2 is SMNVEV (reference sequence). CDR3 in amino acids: CASSLFRTTSAFF. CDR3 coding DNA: TGTGCCAGCAGTTTATTCCGGACAACATCAGCTTTCTTT.

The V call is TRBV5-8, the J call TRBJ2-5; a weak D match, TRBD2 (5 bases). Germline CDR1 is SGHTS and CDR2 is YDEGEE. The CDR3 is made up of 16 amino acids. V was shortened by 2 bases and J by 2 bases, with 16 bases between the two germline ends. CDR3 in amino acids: CASSFRYLREQETQYF. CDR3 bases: TGTGCCAGCAGCTTCCGGTACCTAAGGGAGCAAGAGACCCAGTACTTC.

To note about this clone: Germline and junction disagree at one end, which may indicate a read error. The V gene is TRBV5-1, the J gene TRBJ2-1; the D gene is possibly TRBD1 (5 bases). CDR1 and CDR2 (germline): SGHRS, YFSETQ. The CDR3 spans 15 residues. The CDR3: CASSLEGRPDNEQLF. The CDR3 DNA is TGCGCCAGCAGCTTGGAGGGGCGCCCGGACAATGAGCAGCTCTTC.

The CDR3 coding sequence is TGTGCCAGCAGTTACGAGCAGGGGCGAGGCTATGGCTACACCTTC. Protein: CASSYEQGRGYGYTF. The chain combines TRBV6-5 with TRBJ1-2; maybe TRBD1 (6 bases). Germline V gene sequence: CDR1 MNHEY, CDR2 SVGAGI. The V end was cut by 2 bases, the J end by 4 bases, with 14 bases between. This CDR3 has 15 residues.

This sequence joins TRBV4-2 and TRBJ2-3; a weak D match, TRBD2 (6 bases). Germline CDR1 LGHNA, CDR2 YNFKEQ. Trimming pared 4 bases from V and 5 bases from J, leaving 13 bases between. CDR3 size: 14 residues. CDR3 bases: TGTGCCAGCAGCCTGGGTAACGGGGGAGATACGCAGTATTTT. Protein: CASSLGNGGDTQYF.

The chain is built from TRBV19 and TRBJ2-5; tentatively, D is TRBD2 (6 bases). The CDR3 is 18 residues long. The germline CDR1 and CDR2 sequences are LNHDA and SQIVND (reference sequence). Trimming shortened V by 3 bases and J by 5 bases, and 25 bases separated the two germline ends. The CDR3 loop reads CASSIGETRGRRWETQYF. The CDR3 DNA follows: TGTGCCAGTAGTATCGGGGAGACTAGAGGGAGACGGTGGGAGACCCAGTACTTC.

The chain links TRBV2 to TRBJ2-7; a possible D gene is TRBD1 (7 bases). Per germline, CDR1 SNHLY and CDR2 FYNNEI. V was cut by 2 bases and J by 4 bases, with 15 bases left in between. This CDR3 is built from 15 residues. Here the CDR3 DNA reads TGTGCCAGCAGTGAAAGACAGGGCGGAGGGTACGAGCAGTACTTC. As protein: CASSERQGGGYEQYF.

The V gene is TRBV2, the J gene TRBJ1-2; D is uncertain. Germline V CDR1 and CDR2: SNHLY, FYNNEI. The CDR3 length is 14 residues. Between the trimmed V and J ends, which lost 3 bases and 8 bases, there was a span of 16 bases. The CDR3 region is CASSDRPAQRGYTF. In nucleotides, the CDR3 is TGTGCCAGCAGTGACCGCCCAGCTCAGCGGGGCTACACCTTC. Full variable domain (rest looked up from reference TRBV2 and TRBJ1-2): EPEVTQTPSHQVTQMGQEVILRCVPISNHLYFYWYRQILGQKVEFLVSFYNNEISEKSEIFDDQFSVERPDGSNFTLKIRSTKLEDSAMYFCASSDRPAQRGYTFGSGTRLTVV.

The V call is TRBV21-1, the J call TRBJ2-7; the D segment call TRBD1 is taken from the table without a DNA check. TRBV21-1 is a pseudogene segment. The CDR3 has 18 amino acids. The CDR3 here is CASSFHRDKRFPSYEQYF. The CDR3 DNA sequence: TGTGCCAGCAGCTTTCACCGGGACAAACGGTTTCCAAGCTACGAGCAGTACTTC.

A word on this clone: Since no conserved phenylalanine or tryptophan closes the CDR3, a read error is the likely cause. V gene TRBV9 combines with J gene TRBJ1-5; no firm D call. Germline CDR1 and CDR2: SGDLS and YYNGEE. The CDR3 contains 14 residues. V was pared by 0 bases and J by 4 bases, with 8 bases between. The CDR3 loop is CASSVEGGNQPQHL. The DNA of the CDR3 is TGTGCCAGCAGCGTAGAGGGCGGGAATCAGCCCCAGCATTTG.

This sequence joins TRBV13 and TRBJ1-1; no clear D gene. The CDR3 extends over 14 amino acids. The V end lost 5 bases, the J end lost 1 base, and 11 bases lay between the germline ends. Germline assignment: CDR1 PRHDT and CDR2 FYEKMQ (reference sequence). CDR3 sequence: CASSTILGNTEAFF. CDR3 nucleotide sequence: TGTGCCAGCAGCACTATTCTGGGGAACACTGAAGCTTTCTTT.